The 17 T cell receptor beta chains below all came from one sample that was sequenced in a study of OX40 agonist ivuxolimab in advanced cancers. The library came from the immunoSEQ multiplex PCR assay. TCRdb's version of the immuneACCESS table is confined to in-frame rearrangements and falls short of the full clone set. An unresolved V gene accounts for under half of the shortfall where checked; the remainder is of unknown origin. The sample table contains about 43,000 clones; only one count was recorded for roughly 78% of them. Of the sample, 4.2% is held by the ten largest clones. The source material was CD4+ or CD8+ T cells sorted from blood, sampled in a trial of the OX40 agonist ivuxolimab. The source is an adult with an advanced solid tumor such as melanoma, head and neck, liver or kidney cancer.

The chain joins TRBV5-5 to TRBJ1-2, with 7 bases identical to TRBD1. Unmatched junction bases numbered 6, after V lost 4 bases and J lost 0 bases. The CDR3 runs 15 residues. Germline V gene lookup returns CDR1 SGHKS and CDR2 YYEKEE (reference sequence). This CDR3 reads CASSGDRQPNYGYTF. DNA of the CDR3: TGTGCCAGCAGCGGGGACAGACAACCTAACTATGGCTACACCTTC.

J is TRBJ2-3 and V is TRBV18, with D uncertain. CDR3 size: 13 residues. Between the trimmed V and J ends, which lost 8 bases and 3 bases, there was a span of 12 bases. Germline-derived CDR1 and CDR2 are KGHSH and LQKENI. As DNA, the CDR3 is TGTGCCAGCCAAGGAGTAACAACAGATACGCAGTATTTT. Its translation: CASQGVTTDTQYF. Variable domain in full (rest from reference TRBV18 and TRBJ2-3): NAGVMQNPRHLVRRRGQEARLRCSPMKGHSHVYWYRQLPEEGLKFMVYLQKENIIDESGMPKERFSAEFPKEGPSILRIQQVVRGDSAAYFCASQGVTTDTQYFGPGTRLTVL.

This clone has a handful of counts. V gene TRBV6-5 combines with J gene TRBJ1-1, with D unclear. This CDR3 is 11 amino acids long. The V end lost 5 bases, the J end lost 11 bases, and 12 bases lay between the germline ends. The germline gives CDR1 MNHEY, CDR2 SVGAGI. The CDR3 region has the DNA TGTGCCAGCAGTCTGGAATTGGCGGCTTTCTTT. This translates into CASSLELAAFF.

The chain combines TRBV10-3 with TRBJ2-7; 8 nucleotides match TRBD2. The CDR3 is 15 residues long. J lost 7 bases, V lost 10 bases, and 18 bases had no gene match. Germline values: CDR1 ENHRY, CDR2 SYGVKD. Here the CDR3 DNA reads TGTGCCACAACGGGGGTGAGCGGGAGAGTAGAGGAGCAGTACTTC. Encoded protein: CATTGVSGRVEEQYF.

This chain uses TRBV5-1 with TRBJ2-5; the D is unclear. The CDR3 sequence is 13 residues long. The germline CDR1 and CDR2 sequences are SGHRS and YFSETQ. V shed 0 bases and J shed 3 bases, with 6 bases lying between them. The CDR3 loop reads CASSLGHKETQYF. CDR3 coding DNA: TGCGCCAGCAGCTTGGGGCACAAAGAGACCCAGTACTTC.

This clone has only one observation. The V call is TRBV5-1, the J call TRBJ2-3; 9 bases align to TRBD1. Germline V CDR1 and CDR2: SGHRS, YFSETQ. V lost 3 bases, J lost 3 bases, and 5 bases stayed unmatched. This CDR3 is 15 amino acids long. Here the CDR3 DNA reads TGCGCCAGCAGCTCCGGGACAGGGTCAACAGATACGCAGTATTTT. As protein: CASSSGTGSTDTQYF.

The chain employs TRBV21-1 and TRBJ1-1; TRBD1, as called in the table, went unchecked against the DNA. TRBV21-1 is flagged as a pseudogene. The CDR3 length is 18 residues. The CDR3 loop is CASSIWTGGAFWATEAFF. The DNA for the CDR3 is TGTGCCAGCAGCATCTGGACAGGGGGCGCCTTCTGGGCCACTGAAGCTTTCTTT.

CDR3 amino acids: CASSLKGGTEAFF. Written as DNA, the CDR3 is TGCGCCAGCAGCTTAAAGGGAGGGACTGAAGCTTTCTTT. The chain employs TRBV5-1 and TRBJ1-1; D gene uncertain. CDR3 length: 13 residues. CDR1 is SGHRS, CDR2 YFSETQ, per germline. V was pared by 2 bases and J by 5 bases, with 10 bases between.

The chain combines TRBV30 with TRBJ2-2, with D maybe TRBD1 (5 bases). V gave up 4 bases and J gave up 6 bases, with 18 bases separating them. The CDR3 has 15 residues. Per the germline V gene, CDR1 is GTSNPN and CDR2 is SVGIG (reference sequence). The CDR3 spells CAWNWARVVAGELFF. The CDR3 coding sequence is TGTGCCTGGAACTGGGCCAGGGTAGTGGCCGGGGAGCTGTTTTTT.

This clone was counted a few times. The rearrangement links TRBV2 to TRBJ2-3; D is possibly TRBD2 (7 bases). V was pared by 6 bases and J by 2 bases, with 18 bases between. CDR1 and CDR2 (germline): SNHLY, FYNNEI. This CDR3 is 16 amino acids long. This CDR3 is CASRTGRGLLTDTQYF. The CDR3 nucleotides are TGTGCCAGCAGGACCGGGCGGGGGCTCCTCACAGATACGCAGTATTTT.

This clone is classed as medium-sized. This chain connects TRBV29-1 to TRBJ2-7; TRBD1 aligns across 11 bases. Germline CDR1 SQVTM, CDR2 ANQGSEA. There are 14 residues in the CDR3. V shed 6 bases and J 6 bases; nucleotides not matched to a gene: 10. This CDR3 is CSVAPGTGGSEQYF. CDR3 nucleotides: TGCAGCGTAGCTCCCGGGACAGGGGGGTCCGAGCAGTACTTC.

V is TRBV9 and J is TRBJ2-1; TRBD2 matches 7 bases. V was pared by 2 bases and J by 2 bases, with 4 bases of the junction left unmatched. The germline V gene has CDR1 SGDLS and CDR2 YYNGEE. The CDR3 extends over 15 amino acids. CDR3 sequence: CASSVSGLTYNEQFF. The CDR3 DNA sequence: TGTGCCAGCAGCGTTAGCGGGCTGACCTACAATGAGCAGTTCTTC.

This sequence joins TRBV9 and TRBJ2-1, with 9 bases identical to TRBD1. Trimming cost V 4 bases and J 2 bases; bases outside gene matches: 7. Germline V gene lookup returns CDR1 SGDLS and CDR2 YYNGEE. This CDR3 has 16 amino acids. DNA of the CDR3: TGTGCCAGCAGCAGGGGACAGGGAACCACCTACAATGAGCAGTTCTTC. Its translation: CASSRGQGTTYNEQFF.

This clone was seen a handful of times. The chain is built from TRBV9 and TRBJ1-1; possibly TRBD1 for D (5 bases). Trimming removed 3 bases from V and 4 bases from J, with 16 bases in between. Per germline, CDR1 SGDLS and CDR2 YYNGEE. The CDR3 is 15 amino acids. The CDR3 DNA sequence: TGTGCCAGCAGCGCCCAAACCGGGGGGAGCACTGAAGCTTTCTTT. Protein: CASSAQTGGSTEAFF.

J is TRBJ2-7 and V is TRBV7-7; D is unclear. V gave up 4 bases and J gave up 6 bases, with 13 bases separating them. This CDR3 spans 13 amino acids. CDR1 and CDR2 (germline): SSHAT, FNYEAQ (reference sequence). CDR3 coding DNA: TGTGCCAGCAGCTCCCATCCCCAAAGCGAGCAGTACTTC. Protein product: CASSSHPQSEQYF.

CDR3: CASSQGGLAQNTDTQYF. DNA for the CDR3: TGTGCCAGCAGCCAAGGAGGTCTAGCTCAAAACACAGATACGCAGTATTTT. This chain uses TRBV14 with TRBJ2-3; D is perhaps TRBD2 (5 bases). Germline CDR1 and CDR2: SGHDN and FVKESK. V was clipped by 1 base and J by 2 bases, with 16 bases between them. The CDR3 extends over 17 amino acids.

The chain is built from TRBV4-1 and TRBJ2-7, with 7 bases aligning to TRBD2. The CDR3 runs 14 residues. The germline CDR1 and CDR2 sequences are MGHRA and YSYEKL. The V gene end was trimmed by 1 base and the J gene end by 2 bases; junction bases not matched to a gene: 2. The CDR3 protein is CASSQGGGAYEQYF. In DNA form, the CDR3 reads TGCGCCAGCAGCCAAGGTGGGGGGGCCTACGAGCAGTACTTC.